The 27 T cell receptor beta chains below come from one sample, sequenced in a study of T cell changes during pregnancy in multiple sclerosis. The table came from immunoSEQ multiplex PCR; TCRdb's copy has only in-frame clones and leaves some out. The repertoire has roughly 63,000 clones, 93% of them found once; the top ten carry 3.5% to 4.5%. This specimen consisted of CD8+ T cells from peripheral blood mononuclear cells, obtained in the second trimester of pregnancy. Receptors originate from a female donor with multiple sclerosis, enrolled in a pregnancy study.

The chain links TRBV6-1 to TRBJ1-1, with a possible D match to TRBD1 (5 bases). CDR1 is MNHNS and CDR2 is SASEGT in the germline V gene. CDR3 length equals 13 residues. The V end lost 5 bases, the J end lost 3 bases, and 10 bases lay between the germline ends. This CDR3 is CASSPRTHTEAFF. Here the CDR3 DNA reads TGTGCCAGCAGTCCCCGGACACACACTGAAGCTTTCTTT.

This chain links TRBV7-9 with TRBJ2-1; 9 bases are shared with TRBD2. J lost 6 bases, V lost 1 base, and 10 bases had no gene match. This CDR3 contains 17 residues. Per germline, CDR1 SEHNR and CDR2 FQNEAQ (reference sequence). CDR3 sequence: CASSLGWEAGGVNEQFF. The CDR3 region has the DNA TGTGCCAGCAGCTTAGGTTGGGAAGCGGGAGGAGTCAATGAGCAGTTCTTC.

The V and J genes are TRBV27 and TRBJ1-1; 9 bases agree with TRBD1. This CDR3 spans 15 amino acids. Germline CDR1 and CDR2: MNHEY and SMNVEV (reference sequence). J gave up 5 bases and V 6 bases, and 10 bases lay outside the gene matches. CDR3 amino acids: CASSPPGQGWTEAFF. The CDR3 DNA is TGTGCCAGCAGCCCTCCGGGACAGGGTTGGACTGAAGCTTTCTTT.

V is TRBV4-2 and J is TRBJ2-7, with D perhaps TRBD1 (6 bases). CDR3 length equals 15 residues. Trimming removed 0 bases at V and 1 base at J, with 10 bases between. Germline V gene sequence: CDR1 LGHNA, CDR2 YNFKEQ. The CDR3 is CASSQEGAESYEQYF. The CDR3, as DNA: TGTGCCAGCAGCCAAGAGGGGGCGGAGTCCTACGAGCAGTACTTC.

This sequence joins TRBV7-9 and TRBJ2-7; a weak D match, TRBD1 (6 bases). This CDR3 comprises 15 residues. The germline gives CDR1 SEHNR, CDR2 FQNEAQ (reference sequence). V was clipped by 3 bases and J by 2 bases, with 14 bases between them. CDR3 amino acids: CASSFTAGATYEQYF. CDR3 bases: TGTGCCAGCAGCTTCACGGCAGGGGCCACCTACGAGCAGTACTTC.

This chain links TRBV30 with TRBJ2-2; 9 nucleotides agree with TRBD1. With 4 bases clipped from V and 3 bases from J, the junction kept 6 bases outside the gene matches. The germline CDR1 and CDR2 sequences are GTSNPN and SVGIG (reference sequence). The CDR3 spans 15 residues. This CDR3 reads CAWTPRDRDTGELFF. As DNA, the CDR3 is TGTGCCTGGACTCCCCGGGACAGGGACACCGGGGAGCTGTTTTTT.

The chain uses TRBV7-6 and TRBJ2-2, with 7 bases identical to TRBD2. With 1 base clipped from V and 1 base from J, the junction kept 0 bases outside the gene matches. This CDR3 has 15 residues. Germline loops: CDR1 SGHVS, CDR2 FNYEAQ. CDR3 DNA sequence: TGTGCCAGCAGCTTAGGCGGGGGGAACACCGGGGAGCTGTTTTTT. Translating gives CASSLGGGNTGELFF.

The CDR3 sequence: CASSLTPGEQYF. CDR3 nucleotide sequence: TGCGCCAGCAGCTTGACCCCAGGGGAGCAGTACTTC. The V call is TRBV5-1, the J call TRBJ2-7; perhaps TRBD1 as D (5 bases). Trimming stripped 1 base from V and 7 bases from J, with 9 bases between. Germline V gene data show CDR1 as SGHRS and CDR2 as YFSETQ. This CDR3 contains 12 residues.

In DNA form, the CDR3 reads TGTGCCAGCAGCGCGGGACAGCCCCCGGCTTTCTTT. Its translation is CASSAGQPPAFF. The V gene is TRBV11-2, the J gene TRBJ1-1, with TRBD1 matching 7 bases. The CDR3 length is 12 residues. CDR1 and CDR2 (germline): SGHAT, FQNNGV. V trimming: 5 bases; J trimming: 11 bases; junction bases outside the gene matches: 8.

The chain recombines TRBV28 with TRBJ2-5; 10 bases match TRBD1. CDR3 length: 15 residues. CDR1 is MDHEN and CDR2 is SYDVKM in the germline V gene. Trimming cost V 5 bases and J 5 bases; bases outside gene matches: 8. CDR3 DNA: TGTGCCAGCAGTCCAACGACAGGGGGCAGGGAGACCCAGTACTTC. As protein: CASSPTTGGRETQYF.

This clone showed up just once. The CDR3 DNA follows: TGTGCCAGCAGCCAGCAGGTAGATACGCAGTATTTT. It is translated as CASSQQVDTQYF. The chain is built from TRBV7-9 and TRBJ2-3, with no clear D. The germline V gene encodes CDR1 SEHNR and CDR2 FQNEAQ (reference sequence). This CDR3 has 12 residues. V shed 5 bases and J shed 5 bases, with 8 bases lying between them.

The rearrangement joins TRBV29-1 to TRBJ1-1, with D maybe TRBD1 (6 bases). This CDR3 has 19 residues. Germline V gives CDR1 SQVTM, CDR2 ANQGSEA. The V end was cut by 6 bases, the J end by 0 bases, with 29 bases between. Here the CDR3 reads CSVDAARWGGRGMNTEAFF. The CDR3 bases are TGCAGCGTCGATGCGGCAAGATGGGGGGGCCGTGGGATGAACACTGAAGCTTTCTTT.

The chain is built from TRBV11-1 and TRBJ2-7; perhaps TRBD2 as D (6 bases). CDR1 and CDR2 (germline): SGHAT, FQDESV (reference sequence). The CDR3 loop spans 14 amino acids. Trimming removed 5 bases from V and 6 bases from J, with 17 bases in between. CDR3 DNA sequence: TGTGCCAGCAGCCCAACCGGGGGACTGCTCGAGCAGTACTTC. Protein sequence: CASSPTGGLLEQYF. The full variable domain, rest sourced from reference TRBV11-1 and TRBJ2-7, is EAEVAQSPRYKITEKSQAVAFWCDPISGHATLYWYRQILGQGPELLVQFQDESVVDDSQLPKDRFSAERLKGVDSTLKIQPAELGDSAMYLCASSPTGGLLEQYFGPGTRLTVT.

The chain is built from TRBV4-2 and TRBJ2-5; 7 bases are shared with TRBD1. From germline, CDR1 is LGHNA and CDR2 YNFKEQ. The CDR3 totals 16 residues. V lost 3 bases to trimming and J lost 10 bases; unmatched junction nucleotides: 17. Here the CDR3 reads CASSQGKGQRRWVQYF. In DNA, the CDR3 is TGTGCCAGCAGCCAGGGGAAGGGACAGCGGAGATGGGTCCAGTACTTC.

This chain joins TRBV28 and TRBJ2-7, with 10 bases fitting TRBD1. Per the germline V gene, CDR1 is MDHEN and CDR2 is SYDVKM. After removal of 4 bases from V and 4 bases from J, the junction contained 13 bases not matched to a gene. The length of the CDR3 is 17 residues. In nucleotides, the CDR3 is TGTGCCAGCAGTTCTTCAGGGACAGGGGCCGTTCGTTACGAGCAGTACTTC. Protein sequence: CASSSSGTGAVRYEQYF.

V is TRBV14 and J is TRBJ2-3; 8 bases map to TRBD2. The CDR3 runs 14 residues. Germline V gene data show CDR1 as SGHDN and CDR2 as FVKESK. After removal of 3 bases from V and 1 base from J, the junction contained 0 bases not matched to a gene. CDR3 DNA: TGTGCCAGCAGCCAGACTAGCGGCACAGATACGCAGTATTTT. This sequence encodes CASSQTSGTDTQYF.

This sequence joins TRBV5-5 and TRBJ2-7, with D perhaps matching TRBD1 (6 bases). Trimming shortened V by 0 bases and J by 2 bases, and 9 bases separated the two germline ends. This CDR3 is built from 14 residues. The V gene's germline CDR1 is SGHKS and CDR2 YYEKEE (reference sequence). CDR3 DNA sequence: TGTGCCAGCAGCTTGGCAGGGGTCACCTACGAGCAGTACTTC. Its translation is CASSLAGVTYEQYF.

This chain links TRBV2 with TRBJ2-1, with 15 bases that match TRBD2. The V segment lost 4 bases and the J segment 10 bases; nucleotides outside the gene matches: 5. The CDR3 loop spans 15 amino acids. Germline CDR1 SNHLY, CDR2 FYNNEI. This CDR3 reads CASSGGLAGGREQFF. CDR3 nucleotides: TGTGCCAGCAGTGGGGGACTAGCGGGAGGCAGGGAGCAGTTCTTC.

The CDR3 is CASSVPHRDYPFQETQYF. CDR3 nucleotides: TGTGCCAGCAGCGTACCCCACCGGGACTATCCCTTCCAAGAGACCCAGTACTTC. The chain combines TRBV9 with TRBJ2-5; 7 nucleotides align to TRBD2. The germline V gene encodes CDR1 SGDLS and CDR2 YYNGEE. The CDR3 is 18 amino acids. V lost 1 base and J lost 1; bases outside the gene matches: 13.

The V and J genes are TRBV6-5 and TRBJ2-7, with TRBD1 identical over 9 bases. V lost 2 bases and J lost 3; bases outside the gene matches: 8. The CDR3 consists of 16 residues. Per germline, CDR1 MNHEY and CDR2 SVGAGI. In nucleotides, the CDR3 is TGTGCCAGCAGTTACCCGAAGGCGACAGGGGGCTACGAGCAGTACTTC. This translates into CASSYPKATGGYEQYF.

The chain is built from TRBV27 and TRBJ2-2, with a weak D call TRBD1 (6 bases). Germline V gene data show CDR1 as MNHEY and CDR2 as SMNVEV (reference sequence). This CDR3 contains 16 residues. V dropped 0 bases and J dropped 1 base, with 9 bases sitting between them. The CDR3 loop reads CASSLSLTGNTGELFF. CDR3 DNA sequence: TGTGCCAGCAGTTTATCCTTGACAGGGAACACCGGGGAGCTGTTTTTT.

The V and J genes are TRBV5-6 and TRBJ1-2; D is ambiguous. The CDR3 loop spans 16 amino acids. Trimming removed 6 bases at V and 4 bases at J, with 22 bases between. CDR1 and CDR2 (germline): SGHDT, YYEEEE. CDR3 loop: CASTWAGVTSRYGYTF. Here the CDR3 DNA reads TGTGCCAGCACCTGGGCAGGTGTAACATCCCGCTATGGCTACACCTTC.

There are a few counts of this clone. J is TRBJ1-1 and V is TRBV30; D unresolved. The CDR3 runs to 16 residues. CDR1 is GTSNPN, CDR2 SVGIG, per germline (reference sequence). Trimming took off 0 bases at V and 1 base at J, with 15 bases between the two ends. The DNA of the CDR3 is TGTGCCTGGAGTGTAGGTGACCTCCGGGGGAACACTGAAGCTTTCTTT. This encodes CAWSVGDLRGNTEAFF. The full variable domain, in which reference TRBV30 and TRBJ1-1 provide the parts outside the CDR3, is SQTIHQWPATLVQPVGSPLSLECTVEGTSNPNLYWYRQAAGRGLQLLFYSVGIGQISSEVPQNLSASRPQDRQFILSSKKLLLSDSGFYLCAWSVGDLRGNTEAFFGQGTRLTVV.

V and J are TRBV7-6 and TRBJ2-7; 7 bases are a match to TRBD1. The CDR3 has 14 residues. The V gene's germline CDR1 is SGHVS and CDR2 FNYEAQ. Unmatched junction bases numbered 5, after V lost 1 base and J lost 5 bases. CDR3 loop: CASSLETGPHEQYF. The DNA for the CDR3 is TGTGCCAGCAGCTTAGAGACAGGGCCCCACGAGCAGTACTTC.

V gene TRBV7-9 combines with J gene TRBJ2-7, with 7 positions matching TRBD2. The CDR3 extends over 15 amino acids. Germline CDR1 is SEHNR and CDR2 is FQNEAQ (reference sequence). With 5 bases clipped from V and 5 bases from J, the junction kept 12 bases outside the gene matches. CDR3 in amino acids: CASSLTPRGDHEQYF. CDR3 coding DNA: TGTGCCAGCAGCCTAACTCCTCGGGGGGACCACGAGCAGTACTTC.

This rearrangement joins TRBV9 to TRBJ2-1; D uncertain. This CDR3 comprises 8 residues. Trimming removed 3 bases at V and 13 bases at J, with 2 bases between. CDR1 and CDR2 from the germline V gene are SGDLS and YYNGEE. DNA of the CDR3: TGTGCCAGCAGCGCTCAGTTCTTC. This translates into CASSAQFF.

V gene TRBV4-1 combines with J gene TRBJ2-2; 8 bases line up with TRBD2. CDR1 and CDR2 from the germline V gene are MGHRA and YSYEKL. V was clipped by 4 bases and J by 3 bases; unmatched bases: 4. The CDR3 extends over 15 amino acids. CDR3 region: CASSRGLGDTGELFF. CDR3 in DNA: TGCGCCAGCAGCCGGGGACTAGGGGACACCGGGGAGCTGTTTTTT.